This T cell receptor beta chain was sequenced for a study of T cell responses to AZD1222 COVID-19 vaccine. Sequenced by immunoSEQ multiplex PCR; TCRdb stores in-frame clones only, minus some. The sample carries around 120,000 clones, 88% recorded once. CDR3 length: 17 amino acids. Per germline, CDR1 SGHNT and CDR2 YYREEE (reference sequence). J was trimmed by 3 bases and V by 4 bases; bases with no gene match: 11. This chain uses TRBV5-4 with TRBJ1-2, with TRBD1 matching 11 bases. This specimen was peripheral blood, taken on day 0 of AZD1222 vaccination. The TCR was taken from an adult in good health. The CDR3 spells CASSRGYGQGADYGYTF. In nucleotides, the CDR3 is TGTGCCAGCAGCAGGGGGTACGGACAGGGGGCGGACTATGGCTACACCTTC. The variable domain in full, with the rest retrieved from reference TRBV5-4 and TRBJ1-2, is ETGVTQSPTHLIKTRGQQVTLRCSSQSGHNTVSWYQQALGQGPQFIFQYYREEENGRGNFPPRFSGLQFPNYSSELNVNALELDDSALYLCASSRGYGQGADYGYTFGSGTRLTVV.